The 27 T cell receptor beta chains reported below all come from one sample, sequenced in a study of T-cell memory formation after mild COVID-19. TCRdb reprocessed the 5' RACE reads via MiXCR and lists one record per CDR3 protein. Among around 400,000 distinct CDR3 sequences listed, 20% to 30% were seen once. Specimen: PBMCs or a T cell subset sorted from them (not recorded which). Receptors were obtained from an adult woman who had mild COVID-19 (a few samples of this study predate the infection). Cell type and time point are not known.

This chain joins TRBV6-1 and TRBJ2-1; no firm D call. CDR3 length: 15 residues. Trimming removed 7 bases from V and 4 bases from J, with 17 bases in between. The germline gives CDR1 MNHNS, CDR2 SASEGT. CDR3 sequence (DNA): TGTGCCAGCAAGGTTTCGCGGCCTCCATACAATGAGCAGTTCTTC. Translated, it gives CASKVSRPPYNEQFF.

V is TRBV11-3 and J is TRBJ1-1, with D hard to call. V shed 3 bases and J shed 2 bases, with 10 bases lying between them. The CDR3 is 14 amino acids. CDR1 is SGHNT, CDR2 YENEEA, per germline. DNA for the CDR3: TGTGCCAGCAGCTTCGAGGCCAAAAACACTGAAGCTTTCTTT. This translates into CASSFEAKNTEAFF.

The CDR3 bases are TGTGCCAGCTCGGAAGGGACTACCACCGCTATGCCTCAGTACTTC. This translates into CASSEGTTTAMPQYF. This chain connects TRBV18 to TRBJ2-5; 7 nucleotides agree with TRBD2. The CDR3 sequence is 15 residues long. J lost 11 bases, V lost 6 bases, and 18 bases had no gene match. Germline V lookup: CDR1 KGHSH, CDR2 LQKENI. The full variable domain, in which reference TRBV18 and TRBJ2-5 provide the parts outside the CDR3, is NAGVMQNPRHLVRRRGQEARLRCSPMKGHSHVYWYRQLPEEGLKFMVYLQKENIIDESGMPKERFSAEFPKEGPSILRIQQVVRGDSAAYFCASSEGTTTAMPQYFGPGTRLLVL.

The gene calls are TRBV6-6 and TRBJ1-5; tentative D call: TRBD1 (5 bases). The CDR3 is made up of 14 amino acids. Germline CDR1 is MNHNY and CDR2 is SVGAGI (reference sequence). The germline V and J ends were trimmed by 6 bases and 7 bases, with 16 bases remaining between them. As DNA, the CDR3 is TGTGCCAGCAGCCTCCCTGTTCGGGGGCAGCCCCAGCATTTT. This gives the protein CASSLPVRGQPQHF.

The chain combines TRBV4-2 with TRBJ1-3; tentative D call: TRBD1 (5 bases). The length of the CDR3 is 16 residues. V lost 5 bases to trimming and J lost 1 base, with 15 bases between them. CDR1 and CDR2 (germline): LGHNA, YNFKEQ. CDR3 sequence: CASSSKTVVSGNTIYF. CDR3 sequence (DNA): TGTGCCAGCAGCTCCAAGACAGTGGTTTCTGGAAACACCATATATTTT.

V gene TRBV4-2 combines with J gene TRBJ1-1; TRBD1 is a possible D gene (6 bases). The germline V gene has CDR1 LGHNA and CDR2 YNFKEQ. With 3 bases removed from V and 3 bases from J, the gap between germline ends came to 14 bases. The CDR3 is made up of 15 amino acids. DNA of the CDR3: TGTGCCAGCAGCCACTCACCGGGGGCGGACACTGAAGCTTTCTTT. This encodes CASSHSPGADTEAFF.

The rearrangement uses TRBV20-1 and TRBJ2-1; D unresolved. The CDR3 totals 12 residues. Germline CDR1 is DFQATT and CDR2 is SNEGSKA (reference sequence). Trimming removed 0 bases from V and 6 bases from J, with 6 bases in between. CDR3 sequence (DNA): TGCAGTGCTAGAGATCTAATCAATGAGCAGTTCTTC. Protein: CSARDLINEQFF.

The table lists this clonotype with a few counts. J is TRBJ2-3 and V is TRBV6-1, with D tentatively TRBD1 (6 bases). V lost 8 bases, J lost 2 bases, and 17 bases lay in between. This CDR3 has 15 amino acids. Germline V gene sequence: CDR1 MNHNS, CDR2 SASEGT. CDR3 region: CASSSGHGNTDTQYF. CDR3 nucleotide sequence: TGTGCCAGCTCTTCGGGACATGGTAACACAGATACGCAGTATTTT.

The sample holds many counts of this clonotype. This chain links TRBV6-5 with TRBJ2-3; 8 bases are a match to TRBD1. The junction had 3 bases not matched to a gene; V was cut back by 6 bases and J by 4 bases. Germline CDR1 is MNHEY and CDR2 is SVGAGI. CDR3 size: 13 residues. The CDR3 sequence: CASRKQGADTQYF. DNA for the CDR3: TGTGCCAGCAGAAAACAGGGGGCAGATACGCAGTATTTT.

This sequence joins TRBV14 and TRBJ2-5; TRBD1 is a possible D gene (5 bases). V was shortened by 4 bases and J by 7 bases, with 16 bases between the two germline ends. The CDR3 contains 14 residues. The V gene's germline CDR1 is SGHDN and CDR2 FVKESK. The CDR3 protein is CASSPGPPRGTQYF. The CDR3, as DNA: TGTGCCAGCAGCCCAGGGCCCCCCCGTGGGACCCAGTACTTC.

This chain uses TRBV24-1 with TRBJ2-3, with D unclear. CDR1 and CDR2 from the germline V gene are KGHDR and SFDVKD. Trimming took off 3 bases at V and 1 base at J, with 10 bases between the two ends. The length of the CDR3 is 15 residues. CDR3 region: CATSDLGLGTDTQYF. The CDR3 nucleotides read TGTGCCACCAGTGATCTGGGCCTCGGCACAGATACGCAGTATTTT.

This chain joins TRBV7-2 and TRBJ2-3; TRBD1 aligns across 8 bases. CDR3 length: 15 residues. The V and J ends lost 5 bases and 4 bases, in that order; junction bases with no gene match: 8. Looked up from germline, CDR1 is SGHTA and CDR2 is FQGNSA. The DNA for the CDR3 is TGTGCCAGCAGCCCCGAGACAGGGGTCGCAGATACGCAGTATTTT. This translates into CASSPETGVADTQYF.

V usage is TRBV29-1 and J usage is TRBJ2-3; D is unresolved. The germline V gene has CDR1 SQVTM and CDR2 ANQGSEA. The CDR3 has 14 amino acids. V was shortened by 1 base and J by 1 base, with 9 bases between the two germline ends. CDR3 DNA: TGCAGCGTTGAAGTGTTAGGAGGCACAGATACGCAGTATTTT. This translates into CSVEVLGGTDTQYF.

The rearrangement links TRBV6-5 to TRBJ1-1; 7 nucleotides align to TRBD1. Unmatched junction bases numbered 10, after V lost 2 bases and J lost 1 base. Looked up from germline, CDR1 is MNHEY and CDR2 is SVGAGI. CDR3 length: 17 residues. In nucleotides, the CDR3 is TGTGCCAGCAGTTACCCGAAAGGGGGCTCAGGGAACACTGAAGCTTTCTTT. This codes for CASSYPKGGSGNTEAFF.

A single count supports this clonotype. The rearrangement joins TRBV12-3 or TRBV12-4 to TRBJ2-1; tentative D call: TRBD1 (6 bases). The CDR3 runs 15 residues. Trimming took 4 bases from V and 6 from J, leaving 16 bases between them. CDR3 in amino acids: CASSSTYRVFNEQFF. DNA for the CDR3: TGTGCCAGCAGTTCAACGTACAGGGTCTTCAATGAGCAGTTCTTC.

Many counts were recorded for this clonotype. This chain joins TRBV7-9 and TRBJ2-2; D is undetermined. With 1 base removed from V and 7 bases from J, the gap between germline ends came to 4 bases. Germline CDR1 and CDR2: SEHNR and FQNEAQ (reference sequence). CDR3 length equals 12 residues. The CDR3 spells CASSLEGGELFF. CDR3 nucleotide sequence: TGTGCCAGCAGCTTAGAGGGCGGGGAGCTGTTTTTT.

This clonotype was counted only a few times. V and J are TRBV5-1 and TRBJ1-4; no definite D call. CDR1 and CDR2 from the germline V gene are SGHRS and YFSETQ. The CDR3 loop spans 14 amino acids. V dropped 2 bases and J dropped 3 bases, with 8 bases sitting between them. As DNA, the CDR3 is TGCGCCAGCAGCTTATCGGAACCTAATGAAAAACTGTTTTTT. Its protein is CASSLSEPNEKLFF.

The rearrangement links TRBV2 to TRBJ2-1; tentatively, D is TRBD2 (6 bases). Trimming took off 4 bases at V and 7 bases at J, with 17 bases between the two ends. The CDR3 contains 15 residues. Looked up from germline, CDR1 is SNHLY and CDR2 is FYNNEI. In DNA form, the CDR3 reads TGTGCCAGCAGTGCTCTATTTTCAGGGAGGAATGAGCAGTTCTTC. Translating it yields CASSALFSGRNEQFF.

This clonotype was picked up a small number of times. The rearrangement joins TRBV12-3 or TRBV12-4 to TRBJ2-7, with 9 positions matching TRBD2. This CDR3 comprises 15 residues. V lost 7 bases and J lost 0; bases outside the gene matches: 7. This CDR3 reads CASTPAGGISYEQYF. Written as DNA, the CDR3 is TGTGCCAGCACCCCCGCGGGGGGGATCTCCTACGAGCAGTACTTC.

The chain carries TRBV7-2 and TRBJ2-2; 7 bases map to TRBD1. V was clipped by 5 bases and J by 0 bases; unmatched bases: 3. Germline V lookup: CDR1 SGHTA, CDR2 FQGNSA. The CDR3 spans 15 residues. The CDR3 DNA reads TGTGCCAGCAGCACGGGACAGACGAACACCGGGGAGCTGTTTTTT. Its protein is CASSTGQTNTGELFF.

The chain combines TRBV19 with TRBJ2-5, with 11 nucleotides matching TRBD1. Germline CDR1 and CDR2: LNHDA and SQIVND (reference sequence). The CDR3 length is 14 residues. J lost 5 bases, V lost 5 bases, and 4 bases had no gene match. The CDR3, as DNA: TGTGCCAGTAGTCCGGACAGGGGGCTGGAGACCCAGTACTTC. This codes for CASSPDRGLETQYF.

This clonotype has a single count. The chain joins TRBV3-1 to TRBJ1-1; 7 bases fit TRBD1. CDR3 size: 15 residues. Unmatched junction bases numbered 14, after V lost 6 bases and J lost 7 bases. The V gene's germline CDR1 is LGHDT and CDR2 YNNKEL (reference sequence). The DNA for the CDR3 is TGTGCCAGCAGGGATGCGACAGGGTCGTTGGGTGAAGCTTTCTTT. It translates to CASRDATGSLGEAFF.

The chain couples TRBV25-1 to TRBJ2-2; 8 positions agree with TRBD1. CDR1 is MGHDK and CDR2 is SYGVNS in the germline V gene. This CDR3 has 17 residues. V was clipped by 5 bases and J by 6 bases; unmatched bases: 14. The CDR3 bases are TGTGCCAGCAGTCCCATGGGTGTCAGGGGGCATCCCGGGGAGCTGTTTTTT. Its translation is CASSPMGVRGHPGELFF.

The chain combines TRBV5-1 with TRBJ2-4, with 9 bases identical to TRBD1. This CDR3 comprises 16 residues. CDR1 is SGHRS, CDR2 YFSETQ, per germline. After removal of 3 bases from V and 7 bases from J, the junction contained 11 bases not matched to a gene. The CDR3 bases are TGCGCCAGCAGCTCCCAAGGGCTTGGGACAGGGAACATTCAGTACTTC. Amino acid sequence: CASSSQGLGTGNIQYF.

CDR3 region: CSAGTGNYGYTF. The CDR3 DNA sequence: TGCAGTGCAGGGACAGGGAACTATGGCTACACCTTC. This sequence joins TRBV29-1 and TRBJ1-2; TRBD1 agrees at 9 bases. The CDR3 loop spans 12 amino acids. Germline CDR1 is SQVTM and CDR2 is ANQGSEA.

The table lists this clonotype with a few counts. The gene calls are TRBV10-3 and TRBJ2-7; D is unclear. CDR1 is ENHRY and CDR2 is SYGVKD in the germline V gene. The CDR3 has 15 amino acids. V lost 6 bases to trimming and J lost 5 bases, with 20 bases between them. CDR3 protein: CAISRGSPGADEQYF. The CDR3 nucleotides are TGTGCCATCAGCCGCGGTTCCCCCGGTGCGGACGAGCAGTACTTC.

This clonotype occurred a few times. This rearrangement joins TRBV7-9 to TRBJ2-3; D ambiguous. CDR3 length equals 16 residues. Germline CDR1 SEHNR, CDR2 FQNEAQ (reference sequence). The V and J ends lost 0 bases and 6 bases respectively, with 16 bases between them. The DNA of the CDR3 is TGTGCCAGCAGCTTAGCGCTTAGCCTTTCCTCGGATACGCAGTATTTT. Translation: CASSLALSLSSDTQYF.